This is a list of T cell receptor beta chains from one sample in a study of control samples from healthy donors and cancer patients. Profiled with immunoSEQ multiplex PCR; TCRdb holds only in-frame clones, not every one. This table has 20,000 to 30,000 clones, approximately 91% appearing once. Sequenced input: PBMCs. The source of these receptors is a man aged 50 to 59 with lung cancer. Both conserved end residues are part of each CDR3. D genes are given only for firm matches. Not every row has a clone size; where given, it reads once, few, many or a size class.

j_gene	len	abundance	d_gene	v_gene	CDR3aa	CDR3nt
TRBJ1-2	13	-	TRBD1	TRBV7-2	CASSPGGTVGYTF	TGTGCCAGCAGCCCTGGGGGGACAGTGGGCTACACCTTC
TRBJ1-2	12	-	-	TRBV27	CASSGANYGYTF	TGTGCCAGCAGTGGGGCTAACTATGGCTACACCTTC
TRBJ2-7	15	few	TRBD1	TRBV5-4	CASSSGTGGPYEQYF	TGTGCCAGCAGCTCCGGGACAGGGGGCCCCTACGAGCAGTACTTC
TRBJ2-7	11	-	-	TRBV7-2	CASSPGDEQYF	TGTGCCAGCAGCCCGGGGGACGAGCAGTACTTC
TRBJ1-6	14	-	-	TRBV13	CASSARDWGSPLHF	TGTGCCAGCAGCGCCCGGGACTGGGGTTCACCCCTCCACTTT
TRBJ1-5	19	-	-	TRBV6-1	CASSGRQAPDPYSNQPQHF	TGTGCCAGCAGTGGGAGACAGGCCCCCGACCCGTATAGCAATCAGCCCCAGCATTTT
TRBJ1-2	10	large	-	TRBV5-8	CASSPWSDTF	TGTGCCAGCAGCCCTTGGTCTGACACCTTC
TRBJ1-4	15	-	-	TRBV9	CASSVAGRLYEKLFF	TGTGCCAGCAGCGTAGCAGGGCGTCTTTATGAAAAACTGTTTTTT
TRBJ1-5	15	-	-	TRBV6-5	CASSYSGSGDQPQHF	TGTGCCAGCAGTTACTCAGGGAGCGGGGATCAGCCCCAGCATTTT
TRBJ2-1	15	-	TRBD2	TRBV7-3	CASSFQRGPYNEQFF	TGTGCCAGCAGCTTCCAGCGGGGGCCCTACAATGAGCAGTTCTTC
TRBJ2-2	14	-	-	TRBV29-1	CSVAASQNTGELFF	TGCAGCGTTGCAGCCAGCCAGAACACCGGGGAGCTGTTTTTT
TRBJ2-2	15	-	TRBD1	TRBV9	CASTRTGWDTGELFF	TGTGCCAGCACCCGGACAGGGTGGGACACCGGGGAGCTGTTTTTT
TRBJ2-4	15	once	-	TRBV5-4	CASSPGGGGKNIQYF	TGTGCCAGCAGCCCGGGTGGCGGCGGGAAAAACATTCAGTACTTC
TRBJ2-4	13	once	-	TRBV6-5	CASSYKQMDIQYF	TGTGCCAGCAGTTACAAACAGATGGACATTCAGTACTTC
TRBJ1-2	12	-	TRBD1	TRBV10-1	CASKTGYYGYTF	TGCGCCAGCAAGACAGGGTACTATGGCTACACCTTC
TRBJ2-3	15	-	-	TRBV28	CASTSPGGPTDTQYF	TGTGCCAGCACCTCCCCTGGCGGCCCCACAGATACGCAGTATTTT
TRBJ1-1	14	-	-	TRBV7-3	CASSLSPGNTEAFF	TGTGCCAGCAGCTTATCGCCGGGGAACACTGAAGCTTTCTTT
TRBJ1-2	15	-	-	TRBV7-6	CASSSSRNRFYGYTF	TGTGCCAGCAGCTCGTCGCGGAACCGCTTCTATGGCTACACCTTC
TRBJ1-2	12	-	-	TRBV14	CASSPSRYGYTF	TGTGCCAGCAGCCCTAGTCGGTATGGCTACACCTTC
TRBJ2-7	17	-	-	TRBV5-4	CASSWALGGRGSYEQYF	TGTGCCAGCAGCTGGGCTCTAGGGGGAAGGGGCTCCTACGAGCAGTACTTC
TRBJ2-3	14	-	TRBD2	TRBV2	CASSRSGGTDTQYF	TGTGCCAGCAGTCGTAGCGGGGGCACAGATACGCAGTATTTT
TRBJ1-5	13	-	-	TRBV27	CASSAEGNQPQHF	TGTGCCAGCAGCGCAGAGGGAAATCAGCCCCAGCATTTT
TRBJ1-6	15	-	-	TRBV9	CASSEHMENNSPLHF	TGTGCCAGCAGCGAACACATGGAAAATAATTCACCCCTCCACTTT
TRBJ2-1	13	few	-	TRBV7-3	CASSGGTVHEQFF	TGTGCCAGCAGCGGAGGGACAGTACATGAGCAGTTCTTC
TRBJ1-1	13	-	-	TRBV28	CASRGGAGTEAFF	TGTGCCAGCAGGGGCGGGGCGGGCACTGAAGCTTTCTTT
TRBJ1-5	16	-	-	TRBV6-6	CASSFPGSQGSQPQHF	TGTGCCAGCAGCTTCCCTGGGAGCCAGGGTAGTCAGCCCCAGCATTTT
TRBJ1-1	14	-	TRBD1	TRBV27	CASSLSTGYTEAFF	TGTGCCAGCAGTTTATCGACAGGGTACACTGAAGCTTTCTTT
TRBJ1-1	13	once	TRBD1	TRBV14	CASSLRQGTEAFF	TGTGCCAGCAGCCTACGACAGGGCACTGAAGCTTTCTTT
TRBJ2-2	16	-	-	TRBV5-4	CASSLGQLSNTGELFF	TGTGCCAGCAGCTTAGGACAGCTGTCGAACACCGGGGAGCTGTTTTTT
TRBJ2-2	16	-	TRBD2	TRBV10-2	CASALAGGLNTGELFF	TGCGCCAGCGCGCTAGCGGGGGGGCTTAACACCGGGGAGCTGTTTTTT
TRBJ2-3	12	-	-	TRBV29-1	CSVELGSDTQYF	TGCAGCGTTGAACTCGGGTCAGATACGCAGTATTTT
TRBJ1-2	13	-	TRBD1	TRBV7-2	CASSPDREYGYTF	TGTGCCAGCAGCCCTGACAGGGAGTATGGCTACACCTTC
TRBJ2-7	15	-	-	TRBV6-5	CASTYGDGVHYEQYF	TGTGCCAGCACCTACGGGGACGGGGTACACTACGAGCAGTACTTC
TRBJ1-1	16	-	-	TRBV4-1	CASSQGGEGRNTEAFF	TGCGCCAGCAGCCAAGGGGGGGAAGGGAGGAACACTGAAGCTTTCTTT
TRBJ2-1	15	-	TRBD1	TRBV25-1	CASSVAGGVNNEQFF	TGTGCCAGCAGTGTGGCAGGGGGCGTGAACAATGAGCAGTTCTTC
TRBJ1-1	14	-	-	TRBV6-6	CASSSPAGRTEAFF	TGTGCCAGCAGTTCGCCGGCGGGTCGTACTGAAGCTTTCTTT
TRBJ2-7	13	once	-	TRBV6-2/TRBV6-3	CASSDTGIYEQYF	TGTGCCAGCAGTGATACAGGGATCTACGAGCAGTACTTC
TRBJ1-5	16	-	-	TRBV7-9	CASSLNWDYSNQPQHF	TGTGCCAGCAGCTTAAACTGGGACTATAGCAATCAGCCCCAGCATTTT
TRBJ1-1	16	once	TRBD1	TRBV18	CASSRPGQGMNTEAFF	TGTGCCAGCTCACGGCCAGGACAGGGCATGAACACTGAAGCTTTCTTT
TRBJ2-1	14	-	TRBD2	TRBV9	CASSVLAGWNEQFF	TGTGCCAGCAGCGTACTAGCGGGGTGGAATGAGCAGTTCTTC
TRBJ1-4	13	-	-	TRBV19	CASSIRENEKLFF	TGTGCCAGTAGTATTAGGGAAAATGAAAAACTGTTTTTT